This TCR beta chain was retrieved from a study of blood T cell repertoires in COVID-19 (dated by TCRdb to 2018 to 2021). Study-wide context: Collaborator samples came from the United States, Italy and Spain and covered acute and convalescent phases of COVID-19. The repertoires were made available in a free public database intended to serve as a resource for research on the immune response to SARS-CoV-2. Samples were obtained from the ongoing ImmuneRACE study (first 160 participants) and from about 1,300 subjects provided by 6 global collaborators. The prospective study material was composed of cDNA or gDNA derived from T cells, B-cell-depleted T cells, or PBMCs. The dataset comprised deeply sampled blood TCRbeta repertoires from subjects exposed to, actively infected with, or recovered from COVID-19. Where HLA class I and class II types were available, the types were taken from metadata supplied by the sample provider, not from assay-based typing. Sample metadata almost always included a de-identified subject ID, COVID-19 status, age in years and sex.

Overall results and qualifications from the work: The amount of clinical and demographic metadata varied by source and participant and was provided uncurated.

One collaborating source in Seattle enrolled patients while the patients were actively infected and followed the patients over time throughout the course of disease. Each collaborating institution followed its own protocols to collect whole blood in K2EDTA tubes. For TCRbeta analysis, collaborators shipped samples as frozen whole blood, isolated PBMCs, or DNA extracted from either of those sample types. This clone was found a few times. Which antigen it targets is not known. No much larger clone exists at a distance of one base, and base qualities are not known. The CDR3 measures 11 amino acids from cysteine to phenylalanine. Only the CDR3 portion is preserved as DNA: 33 bases, with reading frame beginning at the first base. V is cut by 5 bases and J by 12 bases, and the space between the germline ends is 9 bases. The germline V gene specifies SGHDT as CDR1 and YYEEEE as CDR2. TCRbeta CDR3 regions were amplified from genomic DNA by means of the immunoSEQ Assay, a bias-controlled multiplex PCR. Processing in the source paper ran as follows. Within the assay, amplification of reference gene primers was used to estimate how many nucleated cells each sample contained. To quantify the absolute abundance of each unique TCRbeta CDR3 rearrangement, sequence reads were collapsed and filtered. For each sample, productive Simpson clonality was calculated as the square root of Simpson's diversity index across productive rearrangements. In TCRdb, the immuneACCESS table is reduced to in-frame sequences with V and J assigned. These tables do not hold every clone; where another copy was compared, an unresolved V gene accounts for under half, and the others remain unexplained. The D gene and trimming were derived from the DNA, and the V and J assignments and clone size from that table. The sample has 200,000 to 250,000 clones on record, around 86% of them singletons. Around 8% of the sample is taken by the ten largest.

The sample taken for sequencing was peripheral blood. The source of this sequence is a woman older than 75 with COVID-19, enrolled during active disease. The V gene is TRBV5-6 and the J gene is TRBJ1-6; the D segment cannot be called with confidence. The DNA sequence reads TGTGCCAGCAGTTATTCAGGACCCCTCCACTTT. It translates to CASSYSGPLHF.